What follows describes a single TCR beta chain. Its antigen remains unknown. Germline CDR1 is SQVTM and CDR2 is ANQGSEA. The germline V and J ends were trimmed by 1 base and 6 bases, with 16 bases remaining between them. CDR3 size: 15 residues. Sequenced by immunoSEQ multiplex PCR; TCRdb stores in-frame clones only, minus some. Among about 89,000 clones listed, roughly 91% were seen once. This sample is drawn from a study of graft-versus-host responses after intestinal transplantation. Turning to the study itself: All recipients were transplanted with multivisceral, liver-intestinal, or isolated intestinal grafts. Each recipient received anti-thymocyte globulin induction, then tacrolimus and steroids for 2 to 3 years.

General study findings and limits: Among recipient marrow samples, GvH clones were found; some appeared first in ileum or blood. Some patients had graft-donor T cell macrochimerism, and their allografts showed high graft-versus-host to host-versus-graft clonal ratios.

This rearrangement joins TRBV29-1 to TRBJ2-1; perhaps TRBD1 as D (5 bases). The material was unstimulated CD8+ T cells sorted from spleen or lymph node cells, obtained before intestinal transplant. The clonotype was recovered from a human donor who received an intestinal transplant. This chain's CDR3 is CSVEGTHTHGNEQFF. CDR3 DNA sequence: TGCAGCGTTGAAGGGACACACACACATGGCAATGAGCAGTTCTTC.